In its sample, the clone carrying this T cell receptor beta chain was seen many times. The antigen remains unidentified. Clones were read by immunoSEQ multiplex PCR, and TCRdb kept only the in-frame ones, dropping some. Altogether under 45,000 clones were found in the sample, and no singletons occur. The sample originates from a study of T cells after posttransplantation cyclophosphamide. General study findings and limits: TRB overlap between skin or GI tissue T cells and blood was limited. TRB clonality was highly associated with recipient CMV seropositivity and reactivation.

This CDR3 region has 15 residues. The V gene end was trimmed by 5 bases and the J gene end by 3 bases; junction bases not matched to a gene: 7. CDR1 is SGHTA, CDR2 FQGTGA, per germline. The receptor was isolated from a woman in her fifties or sixties in good health and a related stem cell transplant donor. Specimen: PBMCs. The rearrangement uses TRBV7-3 and TRBJ2-3; 8 nucleotides agree with TRBD2. This chain's CDR3 is CASSPRTSKTDTQYF. In nucleotides, the CDR3 is TGTGCCAGCAGCCCCCGGACTAGCAAGACAGATACGCAGTATTTT. Full variable domain (missing parts from reference TRBV7-3 and TRBJ2-3): GAGVSQTPSNKVTEKGKYVELRCDPISGHTALYWYRQSLGQGPEFLIYFQGTGAADDSGLPNDRFFAVRPEGSVSTLKIQRTERGDSAVYLCASSPRTSKTDTQYFGPGTRLTVL.